Shown below are 24 T cell receptor beta chains from a single sample sequenced in a study of patients and donors after allogeneic stem cell transplantation. One entry per CDR3 protein results from TCRdb running MiXCR on the RT-PCR reads. The sample gives roughly 140,000 distinct CDR3 sequences, about 40% of which show up once; about 50% is in the top ten. The sequencing sample was made of blood, either unsorted or a sorted T cell fraction (not recorded which). The receptors were gathered from a human donor who was either an allogeneic HSCT recipient or a stem cell or donor lymphocyte infusion donor (not recorded which). It is not recorded whose cells these are; they may come from a transplant donor.

The chain has TRBV10-3 and TRBJ1-4; D not certain. The CDR3 is 17 residues long. Trimming stripped 3 bases from V and 3 bases from J, with 17 bases between. CDR1 ENHRY and CDR2 SYGVKD come from the germline V gene. This CDR3 reads CAISERGPDSPNEKLFF. DNA of the CDR3: TGTGCCATCAGTGAAAGAGGACCGGATTCACCTAATGAAAAACTGTTTTTT.

The chain is built from TRBV5-1 and TRBJ1-2; possible D gene TRBD1, 6 bases. The V end lost 6 bases, the J end lost 4 bases, and 19 bases lay between the germline ends. CDR3 length: 15 residues. In germline, CDR1 is SGHRS, CDR2 YFSETQ. CDR3 residues: CASTFLGGLPYGYTF. In DNA form, the CDR3 reads TGCGCCAGCACCTTCCTTGGGGGGCTACCCTATGGCTACACCTTC.

The J gene is TRBJ2-1, the V gene TRBV12-3 or TRBV12-4; D may match TRBD1 or TRBD2 (6 bases each). CDR3 length equals 15 residues. V was trimmed by 3 bases and J by 9 bases, leaving 18 bases between them. The CDR3 DNA reads as TGTGCCAGCAGTTTGCGGGACAATCCTCTTGGTGAGCAGTTCTTC. Translating gives CASSLRDNPLGEQFF.

This rearrangement joins TRBV18 to TRBJ1-1; 7 bases align to TRBD1. J gave up 4 bases and V 5 bases, and 4 bases lay outside the gene matches. This CDR3 has 13 residues. The germline V gene has CDR1 KGHSH and CDR2 LQKENI. The CDR3 nucleotides read TGTGCCAGCTCAGGGGGACAGAGCACTGAAGCTTTCTTT. Its protein is CASSGGQSTEAFF. The variable domain in full, completed from reference TRBV18 and TRBJ1-1, reads NAGVMQNPRHLVRRRGQEARLRCSPMKGHSHVYWYRQLPEEGLKFMVYLQKENIIDESGMPKERFSAEFPKEGPSILRIQQVVRGDSAAYFCASSGGQSTEAFFGQGTRLTVV.

The chain links TRBV20-1 to TRBJ2-1; D gene uncertain. Trimming shortened V by 2 bases and J by 9 bases, and 5 bases separated the two germline ends. Germline CDR1 reads DFQATT; CDR2 reads SNEGSKA (reference sequence). The CDR3 totals 10 residues. This chain's CDR3 is CSARTPEQFF. As DNA, the CDR3 is TGCAGTGCTAGAACCCCTGAGCAGTTCTTC.

The chain uses TRBV6-6 and TRBJ1-1; D unresolved. CDR3 length: 15 residues. The germline V and J ends were trimmed by 2 bases and 0 bases, with 10 bases remaining between them. The V gene's germline CDR1 is MNHNY and CDR2 SVGAGI (reference sequence). Written as DNA, the CDR3 is TGTGCCAGCAGTTACCAGGTGGGGATGAACACTGAAGCTTTCTTT. Translating gives CASSYQVGMNTEAFF.

This clonotype was seen once. The genes are TRBV7-2 and TRBJ1-4; D unclear. Germline CDR1 SGHTA, CDR2 FQGNSA. CDR3 length: 15 residues. Trimming took 4 bases from V and 0 from J, leaving 9 bases between them. DNA for the CDR3: TGTGCCAGCAGCTCCCAAGTTGCAACTAATGAAAAACTGTTTTTT. Residues: CASSSQVATNEKLFF. Using reference TRBV7-2 and TRBJ1-4 for the parts outside the CDR3, the full variable domain is GAGVSQSPSNKVTEKGKDVELRCDPISGHTALYWYRQSLGQGLEFLIYFQGNSAPDKSGLPSDRFSAERTGGSVSTLTIQRTQQEDSAVYLCASSSQVATNEKLFFGSGTQLSVL.

This rearrangement joins TRBV6-1 to TRBJ2-3; TRBD2 agrees at 7 bases. CDR3 size: 14 residues. Germline V gives CDR1 MNHNS, CDR2 SASEGT. The ends lost 8 bases at V and 1 base at J; junction bases unmatched: 6. The CDR3 coding sequence is TGTGCCAGCTCTTCGGGAGGTGGCACAGATACGCAGTATTTT. Translated: CASSSGGGTDTQYF.

This clonotype was seen only a few times. The chain is built from TRBV29-1 and TRBJ1-2, with D hard to call. CDR3 length: 11 amino acids. The germline gives CDR1 SQVTM, CDR2 ANQGSEA. V shed 4 bases and J shed 5 bases, with 8 bases lying between them. CDR3 region: CSVGGGYGYTF. DNA of the CDR3: TGCAGCGTTGGCGGTGGTTATGGCTACACCTTC.

The V and J genes are TRBV12-3 or TRBV12-4 and TRBJ1-1; no clear D gene. V was cut by 5 bases and J by 9 bases, with 10 bases left in between. The CDR3 contains 11 residues. The CDR3 spells CASSAAGQAFF. CDR3 bases: TGTGCCAGCAGTGCCGCGGGCCAAGCTTTCTTT.

This clonotype was counted only a few times. V and J are TRBV20-1 and TRBJ1-1; tentatively, D is TRBD1 (6 bases). V was shortened by 6 bases and J by 4 bases, with 12 bases between the two germline ends. CDR3 length equals 12 residues. Germline V gene data show CDR1 as DFQATT and CDR2 as SNEGSKA (reference sequence). CDR3 amino acids: CSAGGAATEAFF. The CDR3 DNA follows: TGCAGTGCCGGGGGGGCCGCCACTGAAGCTTTCTTT.

This chain links TRBV12-3 or TRBV12-4 with TRBJ2-5; D ambiguous. Deletions cut 3 bases from V and 5 bases from J, with 13 bases between. This CDR3 is 14 amino acids long. The chain's CDR3 is CASSFWTVGETQYF. The CDR3 region has the DNA TGTGCCAGCAGTTTTTGGACCGTCGGGGAGACCCAGTACTTC.

The chain combines TRBV7-2 with TRBJ2-5, with TRBD1 identical over 8 bases. J lost 5 bases, V lost 0 bases, and 5 bases had no gene match. The CDR3 sequence is 15 residues long. Germline-derived CDR1 and CDR2 are SGHTA and FQGNSA. The CDR3 here is CASSLAARGRETQYF. For the CDR3, the DNA is TGTGCCAGCAGCTTAGCCGCCAGGGGGCGGGAGACCCAGTACTTC.

This clonotype was observed a handful of times. The chain couples TRBV10-2 to TRBJ1-6; D gene uncertain. The CDR3 length is 15 residues. Germline CDR1 reads WSHSY; CDR2 reads SAAADI. With 6 bases removed from V and 5 bases from J, the gap between germline ends came to 14 bases. CDR3 region: CASRGGRMNNSPLHF. CDR3 bases: TGCGCCAGCAGGGGAGGACGGATGAATAATTCACCCCTCCACTTT.

The chain combines TRBV28 with TRBJ2-5; weak D call: TRBD1 (6 bases). CDR1 and CDR2 (germline): MDHEN, SYDVKM. V dropped 5 bases and J dropped 7 bases, with 17 bases sitting between them. The CDR3 sequence is 14 residues long. As DNA, the CDR3 is TGTGCCAGCAGTATAATACAGGGAAGAGGGACCCAGTACTTC. It specifies CASSIIQGRGTQYF. The complete variable domain, with remaining parts taken from reference TRBV28 and TRBJ2-5, reads DVKVTQSSRYLVKRTGEKVFLECVQDMDHENMFWYRQDPGLGLRLIYFSYDVKMKEKGDIPEGYSVSREKKERFSLILESASTNQTSMYLCASSIIQGRGTQYFGPGTRLLVL.

Only a few counts were recorded for this clonotype. This chain joins TRBV5-6 and TRBJ2-1; no clear D. The CDR3 covers 12 residues. Trimming stripped 4 bases from V and 8 bases from J, with 10 bases between. Per germline, CDR1 SGHDT and CDR2 YYEEEE. The CDR3 region has the DNA TGTGCCAGCAGCCCTGGAACGGATGAGCAGTTCTTC. It specifies CASSPGTDEQFF.

The chain links TRBV9 to TRBJ2-5; 11 bases line up with TRBD2. The germline V gene has CDR1 SGDLS and CDR2 YYNGEE. V trimming: 0 bases; J trimming: 5 bases; junction bases outside the gene matches: 6. The CDR3 sequence is 16 residues long. This CDR3 reads CASSVEGSGGAETQYF. As DNA, the CDR3 is TGTGCCAGCAGCGTAGAAGGTAGCGGGGGGGCGGAGACCCAGTACTTC.

The chain links TRBV27 to TRBJ1-1, with no clear D. CDR1 is MNHEY, CDR2 SMNVEV, per germline (reference sequence). Trimming removed 8 bases from V and 0 bases from J, with 10 bases in between. The CDR3 sequence is 13 residues long. CDR3 loop: CASGLGMNTEAFF. Here the CDR3 DNA reads TGTGCCAGCGGCCTAGGGATGAACACTGAAGCTTTCTTT.

The genes are TRBV6-4 and TRBJ1-1; unclear D gene. Germline CDR1 MRHNA, CDR2 SNTAGT. V lost 4 bases and J 0 bases, leaving 6 bases between the germline ends. CDR3 length equals 13 residues. CDR3 in DNA: TGTGCCAGCAGTGCAGCTATGAACACTGAAGCTTTCTTT. Translated, it gives CASSAAMNTEAFF.

Only a few counts were recorded for this clonotype. The chain has TRBV6-5 and TRBJ1-5; D is unclear. In germline, CDR1 is MNHEY, CDR2 SVGAGI. The CDR3 is 13 residues long. V was shortened by 4 bases and J by 9 bases, with 13 bases between the two germline ends. Here the CDR3 reads CASSLGGGRPQHF. The CDR3 nucleotides are TGTGCCAGCAGTTTAGGCGGTGGTAGGCCCCAGCATTTT.

In its sample, this clonotype was seen a few times. In DNA form, the CDR3 reads TGTGCCAGCCGGCCGACAAACGCCTACACTGAAGCTTTCTTT. It translates to CASRPTNAYTEAFF. The chain combines TRBV27 with TRBJ1-1; D is undetermined. The V end was cut by 8 bases, the J end by 3 bases, with 16 bases between. The CDR3 is made up of 14 amino acids. The V gene's germline CDR1 is MNHEY and CDR2 SMNVEV (reference sequence).

This clonotype was counted a few times. The rearrangement uses TRBV28 and TRBJ1-1, with 8 bases fitting TRBD1. Trimming removed 3 bases from V and 6 bases from J; junction bases left unmatched: 6. There are 14 residues in the CDR3. CDR1 is MDHEN, CDR2 SYDVKM, per germline. The CDR3 loop is CASSFPGGLAEAFF. The CDR3 DNA is TGTGCCAGCAGTTTCCCAGGGGGCCTAGCTGAAGCTTTCTTT.

This clonotype appeared a few times. This chain links TRBV6-5 with TRBJ1-3, with unresolved D. V gave up 5 bases and J gave up 4 bases, with 9 bases separating them. This CDR3 spans 13 amino acids. CDR1 and CDR2 from the germline V gene are MNHEY and SVGAGI. Here the CDR3 reads CASSPDPGNTIYF. The CDR3 DNA sequence: TGTGCCAGCAGTCCAGACCCCGGAAACACCATATATTTT.

The chain links TRBV19 to TRBJ1-6, with 9 nucleotides matching TRBD1. J was trimmed by 10 bases and V by 6 bases; bases with no gene match: 7. Germline CDR1 is LNHDA and CDR2 is SQIVND (reference sequence). The length of the CDR3 is 14 residues. The CDR3 bases are TGTGCCAGTAGACAGGGGGCGGATCGATCACCCCTCCACTTT. Amino acids: CASRQGADRSPLHF.